A single sample is the source of the 24 T cell receptor beta chains below, sequenced in a study of cytomegalovirus exposure and HLA in healthy donors. It was with 60 Vbeta and 13 Jbeta primers that the PCR ran. Method: immunoSEQ multiplex PCR; TCRdb's copy keeps in-frame clones and lacks some. Of 100,000 to 150,000 clones listed, around 80% are singletons. The specimen was PBMCs. The receptors were gathered from a man between 25 and 39 years old in good health and CMV-seronegative.

The chain employs TRBV30 and TRBJ2-7; TRBD1 matches 11 bases. Unmatched junction bases numbered 3, after V lost 5 bases and J lost 0 bases. This CDR3 has 14 amino acids. Germline V gene data show CDR1 as GTSNPN and CDR2 as SVGIG (reference sequence). CDR3 sequence (DNA): TGTGCCTGGGGACAGGGGGCAATCTCCTACGAGCAGTACTTC. This translates into CAWGQGAISYEQYF.

This clone was picked up a small number of times. This chain joins TRBV28 and TRBJ1-2; D unresolved. This CDR3 has 16 amino acids. Trimming removed 5 bases from V and 3 bases from J, with 19 bases in between. Germline V gives CDR1 MDHEN, CDR2 SYDVKM. Written as DNA, the CDR3 is TGTGCCAGCAGTACCCGGGATCGGGCGAGGGACTATGGCTACACCTTC. This sequence encodes CASSTRDRARDYGYTF.

There are a few counts of this clone. The genes are TRBV30 and TRBJ1-6, with 9 bases that match TRBD1. The J segment lost 3 bases and the V segment lost 6 bases, leaving 9 bases of the junction unmatched. Per the germline V gene, CDR1 is GTSNPN and CDR2 is SVGIG (reference sequence). The CDR3 contains 16 residues. The CDR3 bases are TGTGCCTGCCAGATACAGGGGGCGAGCTATAATTCACCCCTCCACTTT. Protein sequence: CACQIQGASYNSPLHF. Full variable domain (remainder filled in from reference TRBV30 and TRBJ1-6): SQTIHQWPATLVQPVGSPLSLECTVEGTSNPNLYWYRQAAGRGLQLLFYSVGIGQISSEVPQNLSASRPQDRQFILSSKKLLLSDSGFYLCACQIQGASYNSPLHFGNGTRLTVT.

J is TRBJ1-2 and V is TRBV6-4, with D possibly being TRBD1 (5 bases). Germline V lookup: CDR1 MRHNA, CDR2 SNTAGT. V was cut by 2 bases and J by 8 bases, with 12 bases left in between. This CDR3 region has 13 residues. The CDR3 DNA is TGTGCCAGCAGTGACCGGGGCGCGGGAGGCTACACCTTC. This translates into CASSDRGAGGYTF.

The CDR3 nucleotides read TGTGCCAGCAGCTCCCCGGACATCCTCTCTGGGGCCAACGTCCTGACTTTC. Protein: CASSSPDILSGANVLTF. The chain uses TRBV7-9 and TRBJ2-6; possibly TRBD1 for D (5 bases). The CDR3 runs 17 residues. V was shortened by 4 bases and J by 0 bases, with 13 bases between the two germline ends. Germline CDR1 SEHNR, CDR2 FQNEAQ (reference sequence).

This clone was picked up one time. The chain employs TRBV14 and TRBJ2-5; unclear D gene. Germline V gene sequence: CDR1 SGHDN, CDR2 FVKESK. V lost 4 bases and J lost 2, with 8 bases in between. The CDR3 runs to 13 residues. In nucleotides, the CDR3 is TGTGCCAGCAGCCGAGCCGCGCAAGAGACCCAGTACTTC. It specifies CASSRAAQETQYF.

Note on this clone: At one end the junction does not follow the germline gene, possibly because of a read error. This chain joins TRBV19 and TRBJ2-5; 10 bases fit TRBD2. This CDR3 is 14 amino acids long. Germline CDR1 reads LNHDA; CDR2 reads SQIVND (reference sequence). The DNA for the CDR3 is TGTACCAGTAAGGATAGTAGCGGGAGGGAGACCCAGTACTTC. Translating gives CTSKDSSGRETQYF.

J is TRBJ1-2 and V is TRBV19; 7 bases are shared with TRBD1. Germline-derived CDR1 and CDR2 are LNHDA and SQIVND (reference sequence). The CDR3 loop spans 14 amino acids. The trim removed 3 bases at V and 5 bases at J, leaving 6 bases unmatched. The CDR3 is CASSIFRDSYGYTF. CDR3 coding DNA: TGTGCCAGTAGTATTTTCCGGGACAGTTATGGCTACACCTTC. Full variable domain (outside the CDR3, taken from reference TRBV19 and TRBJ1-2): DGGITQSPKYLFRKEGQNVTLSCEQNLNHDAMYWYRQDPGQGLRLIYYSQIVNDFQKGDIAEGYSVSREKKESFPLTVTSAQKNPTAFYLCASSIFRDSYGYTFGSGTRLTVV.

The V gene is TRBV14, the J gene TRBJ2-7; 8 nucleotides align to TRBD1. CDR1 SGHDN and CDR2 FVKESK come from the germline V gene. This CDR3 contains 16 residues. V shed 0 bases and J 4 bases; nucleotides not matched to a gene: 8. This chain's CDR3 is CASSQDLGQGFYEQYF. CDR3 in DNA: TGTGCCAGCAGCCAAGACCTCGGACAGGGTTTTTACGAGCAGTACTTC. Full variable domain (rest looked up from reference TRBV14 and TRBJ2-7): EAGVTQFPSHSVIEKGQTVTLRCDPISGHDNLYWYRRVMGKEIKFLLHFVKESKQDESGMPNNRFLAERTGGTYSTLKVQPAELEDSGVYFCASSQDLGQGFYEQYFGPGTRLTVT.

V usage is TRBV29-1 and J usage is TRBJ1-4, with TRBD1 matching over 7 bases. This CDR3 comprises 12 residues. Germline V gene data show CDR1 as SQVTM and CDR2 as ANQGSEA. After removal of 5 bases from V and 4 bases from J, the junction contained 1 base not matched to a gene. This CDR3 is CSVWDSNEKLFF. CDR3 coding DNA: TGCAGCGTTTGGGACAGTAATGAAAAACTGTTTTTT.

The chain uses TRBV6-5 and TRBJ2-1; D perhaps matches TRBD1 (6 bases). Per germline, CDR1 MNHEY and CDR2 SVGAGI. V was pared by 4 bases and J by 4 bases, with 8 bases between. CDR3 length equals 13 residues. The CDR3 coding sequence is TGTGCCAGCAGTTGGGGACAATACAATGAGCAGTTCTTC. Protein sequence: CASSWGQYNEQFF.

The chain uses TRBV9 and TRBJ2-7; 11 bases agree with TRBD1. The CDR3 has 15 residues. Unmatched junction bases numbered 9, after V lost 4 bases and J lost 6 bases. Germline V gives CDR1 SGDLS, CDR2 YYNGEE. The CDR3 reads CASSPPGTGGIEQYF. For the CDR3, the DNA is TGTGCCAGCAGCCCCCCCGGGACAGGGGGGATCGAGCAGTACTTC.

This chain links TRBV28 with TRBJ1-1, with 9 bases fitting TRBD1. This CDR3 comprises 15 residues. From germline, CDR1 is MDHEN and CDR2 SYDVKM. Losses at the gene ends were 6 bases for V and 6 bases for J; bases not matched to a gene: 11. The CDR3 reads CASSFLPGQGAEAFF. In DNA, the CDR3 is TGTGCCAGCAGCTTCCTCCCGGGACAGGGAGCTGAAGCTTTCTTT.

Here the CDR3 reads CASSPSGGSTDTQYF. The CDR3 nucleotides read TGTGCCAGCAGCCCTAGCGGGGGTAGCACAGATACGCAGTATTTT. The gene calls are TRBV7-7 and TRBJ2-3; 10 bases agree with TRBD2. The CDR3 runs to 15 residues. The V segment lost 5 bases and the J segment 0 bases; nucleotides outside the gene matches: 2. CDR1 and CDR2 from the germline V gene are SSHAT and FNYEAQ (reference sequence).

V usage is TRBV28 and J usage is TRBJ2-5, with D perhaps matching TRBD1 (6 bases). The V end lost 2 bases, the J end lost 7 bases, and 14 bases lay between the germline ends. This CDR3 comprises 14 residues. Germline loops: CDR1 MDHEN, CDR2 SYDVKM. Here the CDR3 DNA reads TGTGCCAGCAGTTTAAGAGGGGGTCCAGGGACCCAGTACTTC. Amino acid sequence: CASSLRGGPGTQYF.

J is TRBJ1-6 and V is TRBV6-5, with 7 nucleotides matching TRBD1. Losses at the gene ends were 6 bases for V and 7 bases for J; bases not matched to a gene: 9. Looked up from germline, CDR1 is MNHEY and CDR2 is SVGAGI. This CDR3 is 15 amino acids long. Written as DNA, the CDR3 is TGTGCCAGCAGCTTCGGACAGGCAACGAATTCACCCCTCCACTTT. This sequence encodes CASSFGQATNSPLHF.

The rearrangement joins TRBV5-6 to TRBJ1-2, with 7 nucleotides matching TRBD1. The CDR3 spans 13 residues. The V gene's germline CDR1 is SGHDT and CDR2 YYEEEE. The V and J ends lost 4 bases and 8 bases, in that order; junction bases with no gene match: 8. DNA of the CDR3: TGTGCCAGCAGCAGAGACAGGGAAGGGGGCTACACCTTC. This codes for CASSRDREGGYTF.

This clone was seen a few times. This chain connects TRBV7-2 to TRBJ1-2; D unclear. This CDR3 is 14 amino acids long. Germline V gene lookup returns CDR1 SGHTA and CDR2 FQGNSA. V was clipped by 7 bases and J by 2 bases, with 14 bases between them. The CDR3 DNA reads TGTGCCAGCACCCAAATGGTCCAGAACTATGGCTACACCTTC. Its protein product is CASTQMVQNYGYTF.

The chain employs TRBV27 and TRBJ1-2; tentative D call: TRBD1 (5 bases). Between the trimmed V and J ends, which lost 4 bases and 2 bases, there was a span of 11 bases. CDR1 and CDR2 from the germline V gene are MNHEY and SMNVEV (reference sequence). The CDR3 extends over 14 amino acids. The CDR3 coding sequence is TGTGCCAGCAGTTCAAGACAGCGAAACTATGGCTACACCTTC. Residues: CASSSRQRNYGYTF.

The genes are TRBV10-3 and TRBJ1-1; D possibly corresponds to TRBD1 (5 bases). Germline values: CDR1 ENHRY, CDR2 SYGVKD. V was cut by 2 bases and J by 0 bases, with 22 bases left in between. This CDR3 spans 19 amino acids. CDR3 region: CAISEPPQAGRQMNTEAFF. CDR3 coding DNA: TGTGCCATCAGTGAGCCCCCCCAGGCGGGGCGTCAGATGAACACTGAAGCTTTCTTT.

The CDR3 loop reads CASSVKAGNTEAFF. In DNA, the CDR3 is TGTGCCAGCAGCGTAAAGGCAGGGAACACTGAAGCTTTCTTT. V gene TRBV9 combines with J gene TRBJ1-1; D is unclear. CDR3 length equals 14 residues. Trimming removed 1 base at V and 1 base at J, with 8 bases between. Germline assignment: CDR1 SGDLS and CDR2 YYNGEE. The full variable domain, in which reference TRBV9 and TRBJ1-1 provide the parts outside the CDR3, is DSGVTQTPKHLITATGQRVTLRCSPRSGDLSVYWYQQSLDQGLQFLIQYYNGEERAKGNILERFSAQQFPDLHSELNLSSLELGDSALYFCASSVKAGNTEAFFGQGTRLTVV.

The chain combines TRBV7-9 with TRBJ2-7; D remains ambiguous. V was pared by 1 base and J by 0 bases, with 7 bases between. Germline V CDR1 and CDR2: SEHNR, FQNEAQ (reference sequence). This CDR3 region has 14 residues. DNA for the CDR3: TGTGCCAGCAGCTTAGGTCTAGACTCCTACGAGCAGTACTTC. Its translation: CASSLGLDSYEQYF.

The chain uses TRBV18 and TRBJ1-4; possibly TRBD1 for D (6 bases). CDR3 length: 16 residues. The germline CDR1 and CDR2 sequences are KGHSH and LQKENI. Trimming removed 3 bases from V and 1 base from J, with 12 bases in between. CDR3 nucleotides: TGTGCCAGCTCACCTAACAGGGCGGGAACTAATGAAAAACTGTTTTTT. Amino acid sequence: CASSPNRAGTNEKLFF.

V is TRBV6-5 and J is TRBJ1-1; D not certain. Between the trimmed V and J ends, which lost 1 base and 3 bases, there was a span of 12 bases. The CDR3 covers 15 residues. Germline values: CDR1 MNHEY, CDR2 SVGAGI. The CDR3 nucleotides read TGTGCCAGCAGTTACTTCCCTTTGAGAGACACTGAAGCTTTCTTT. The encoded protein is CASSYFPLRDTEAFF.